One sample yielded the 16 T cell receptor beta chains listed below, sequenced in a study of blood T cell repertoires in COVID-19 (dated by TCRdb to about 2020). The library was built by means of the immunoSEQ multiplex PCR assay. Imported from immuneACCESS, the table was reduced by TCRdb to in-frame sequences with V and J called. These copies leave out some clones; in studies compared against another copy, an unresolved V gene accounts for under half, and the cause of the remainder is not known. Across this sample there are about 47,000 clones, with around 90% seen only once. Clones ranked in the top ten supply approximately 3% of the sample. The specimen was peripheral blood. Receptors were obtained from a man aged 45-65 years with active COVID-19.

V gene TRBV5-3 combines with J gene TRBJ1-5; D perhaps matches TRBD1 (5 bases). TRBV5-3 is an ORF; its function is uncertain. Trimming shortened V by 3 bases and J by 0 bases, and 31 bases separated the two germline ends. The CDR3 has 22 residues. The CDR3 DNA is TGTGCCAGAAGCTCCTTGGGGATATGGGGGGGAAAGAGCGCTTATAGCAATCAGCCCCAGCATTTT. Its protein is CARSSLGIWGGKSAYSNQPQHF.

The V gene is TRBV6-2 or TRBV6-3, the J gene TRBJ1-2; D not certain. Trimming removed 3 bases from V and 6 bases from J, with 20 bases in between. This CDR3 is built from 16 residues. Germline V gene lookup returns CDR1 MNHEY and CDR2 SVGEGT. CDR3 nucleotide sequence: TGTGCCAGCAGTTATTCACTGGGAGCTTTCTCAGATGGCTACACCTTC. It translates to CASSYSLGAFSDGYTF.

V gene TRBV7-2 combines with J gene TRBJ2-7; weak D call: TRBD2 (6 bases). V was pared by 2 bases and J by 4 bases, with 12 bases between. The CDR3 consists of 14 residues. Germline CDR1 reads SGHTA; CDR2 reads FQGNSA. The CDR3 nucleotides read TGTGCCAGCAGCTTATGGGGGGACCGATACGAGCAGTACTTC. It encodes CASSLWGDRYEQYF.

The chain recombines TRBV20-1 with TRBJ2-3; TRBD2 aligns across 11 bases. V shed 3 bases and J 4 bases; nucleotides not matched to a gene: 3. The CDR3 loop spans 14 amino acids. Germline V CDR1 and CDR2: DFQATT, SNEGSKA (reference sequence). This CDR3 is CSASLLAGADTQYF. The CDR3 DNA reads TGCAGTGCTAGTTTACTAGCGGGAGCAGATACGCAGTATTTT.

V and J are TRBV10-3 and TRBJ2-5, with a weak D call TRBD2 (6 bases). Trimming took off 8 bases at V and 5 bases at J, with 18 bases between the two ends. Germline V CDR1 and CDR2: ENHRY, SYGVKD. There are 14 residues in the CDR3. In DNA form, the CDR3 reads TGTGCCATCGGAGGAGCGGGTATTGGGGAGACCCAGTACTTC. Protein sequence: CAIGGAGIGETQYF.

The rearrangement uses TRBV11-2 and TRBJ2-3; the match to TRBD2 covers 9 bases. In germline, CDR1 is SGHAT, CDR2 FQNNGV. V gave up 6 bases and J gave up 3 bases; unmatched junction bases: 4. The CDR3 totals 14 residues. The DNA for the CDR3 is TGTGCCAGCAGACAAAGCGGGAGGACAGATACGCAGTATTTT. Protein product: CASRQSGRTDTQYF.

This clone was recorded only once. This chain connects TRBV15 to TRBJ2-7, with D possibly matching TRBD1 (7 bases). The V gene lost 0 bases and the J gene lost 7 bases, with 16 bases spanning the gap. The CDR3 sequence is 15 residues long. Per the germline V gene, CDR1 is LNHNV and CDR2 is YYDKDF (reference sequence). The CDR3 nucleotides are TGTGCCACCAGCAGAGATCCCCAGGGGGGAGATGAGCAGTACTTC. Protein sequence: CATSRDPQGGDEQYF.

The CDR3 is CASAAGGSYEQYF. CDR3 nucleotides: TGTGCCAGTGCCGCGGGGGGCTCCTACGAGCAGTACTTC. J is TRBJ2-7 and V is TRBV6-5; 8 bases fit TRBD2. CDR1 is MNHEY, CDR2 SVGAGI, per germline. The junction had 4 bases not matched to a gene; V was cut back by 9 bases and J by 0 bases. The CDR3 loop spans 13 amino acids.

This sequence joins TRBV11-1 and TRBJ2-1, with 8 bases lining up with TRBD1. V lost 5 bases to trimming and J lost 7 bases; unmatched junction nucleotides: 4. The length of the CDR3 is 13 residues. Germline V gives CDR1 SGHAT, CDR2 FQDESV (reference sequence). For the CDR3, the DNA is TGTGCCAGCAGCCCGGACAGGGTTAATGAGCAGTTCTTC. The encoded protein is CASSPDRVNEQFF.

The chain couples TRBV4-2 to TRBJ2-5, with 12 bases aligning to TRBD2. CDR1 LGHNA and CDR2 YNFKEQ come from the germline V gene. V was clipped by 5 bases and J by 7 bases; unmatched bases: 8. The CDR3 extends over 15 amino acids. CDR3 DNA sequence: TGTGCCAGCAGCGAAGGGACTAGCGGGTGGTTGACCCAGTACTTC. This translates into CASSEGTSGWLTQYF.

The chain combines TRBV14 with TRBJ2-2, with 8 bases matching TRBD1. The CDR3 covers 17 residues. The V segment lost 0 bases and the J segment 3 bases; nucleotides outside the gene matches: 6. CDR1 and CDR2 from the germline V gene are SGHDN and FVKESK. DNA for the CDR3: TGTGCCAGCAGCCAAGATTCCGGGACAGGTTACACCGGGGAGCTGTTTTTT. As protein: CASSQDSGTGYTGELFF.

The CDR3 nucleotides read TGTGCCAGCAGCTCCGATGGTTTGGGACAGACAAATTCACCCCTCCACTTT. Translation gives CASSSDGLGQTNSPLHF. The rearrangement uses TRBV5-5 and TRBJ1-6; 7 bases match TRBD1. After removal of 3 bases from V and 7 bases from J, the junction contained 13 bases not matched to a gene. Germline assignment: CDR1 SGHKS and CDR2 YYEKEE (reference sequence). The CDR3 spans 17 residues.

The chain employs TRBV5-4 and TRBJ2-5, with 9 bases fitting TRBD1. The CDR3 loop spans 15 amino acids. CDR1 SGHNT and CDR2 YYREEE come from the germline V gene (reference sequence). V lost 5 bases and J lost 5; bases outside the gene matches: 10. The CDR3 reads CASRSGQGLMETQYF. DNA of the CDR3: TGTGCCAGCAGATCTGGACAGGGGCTTATGGAGACCCAGTACTTC.

The chain combines TRBV10-3 with TRBJ2-5; weak D call: TRBD2 (6 bases). Germline assignment: CDR1 ENHRY and CDR2 SYGVKD. This CDR3 comprises 13 residues. The V end lost 3 bases, the J end lost 4 bases, and 9 bases lay between the germline ends. The CDR3 loop is CAISDQGGETQYF. CDR3 bases: TGTGCCATCAGTGATCAGGGAGGAGAGACCCAGTACTTC.

The chain joins TRBV3-1 (or the pseudogene TRBV3-2) to TRBJ2-3; tentatively, D is TRBD2 (5 bases). CDR1 and CDR2 from the germline V gene are LGHDT and YNNKEL (reference sequence). CDR3 length: 13 residues. The V end lost 1 base, the J end lost 6 bases, and 8 bases lay between the germline ends. This chain's CDR3 is CASSQVPGDTQYF. The CDR3 DNA reads TGTGCCAGCAGCCAAGTGCCGGGGGATACGCAGTATTTT.

The rearrangement uses TRBV4-1 and TRBJ2-1; unclear D gene. Germline values: CDR1 MGHRA, CDR2 YSYEKL. The CDR3 has 14 amino acids. Trimming pared 0 bases from V and 2 bases from J, leaving 5 bases between. CDR3 in DNA: TGCGCCAGCAGCCAAGACGTCCCCTACAATGAGCAGTTCTTC. This sequence encodes CASSQDVPYNEQFF.